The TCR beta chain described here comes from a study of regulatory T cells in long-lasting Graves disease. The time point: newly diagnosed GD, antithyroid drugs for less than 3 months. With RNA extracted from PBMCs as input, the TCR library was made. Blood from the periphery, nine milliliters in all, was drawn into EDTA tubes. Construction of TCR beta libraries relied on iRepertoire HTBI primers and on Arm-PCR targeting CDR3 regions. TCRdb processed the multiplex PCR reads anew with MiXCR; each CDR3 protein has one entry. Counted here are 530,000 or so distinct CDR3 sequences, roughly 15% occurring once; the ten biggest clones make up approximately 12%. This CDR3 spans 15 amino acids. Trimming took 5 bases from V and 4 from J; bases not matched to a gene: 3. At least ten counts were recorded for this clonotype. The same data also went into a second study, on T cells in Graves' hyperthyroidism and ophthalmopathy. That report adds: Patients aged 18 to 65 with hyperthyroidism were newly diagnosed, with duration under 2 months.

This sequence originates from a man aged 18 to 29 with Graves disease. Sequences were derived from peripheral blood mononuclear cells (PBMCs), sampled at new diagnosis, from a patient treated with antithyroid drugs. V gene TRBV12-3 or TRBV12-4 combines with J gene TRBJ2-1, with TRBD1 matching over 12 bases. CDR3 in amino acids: CASSQGQGAYNEQFF. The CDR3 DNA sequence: TGTGCCAGCAGTCAGGGACAGGGGGCTTACAATGAGCAGTTCTTC.